This TCR beta chain was retrieved from a study of blood T cells in healthy people across ages. This CDR3 spans 13 amino acids. Germline V gene sequence: CDR1 SGHRS, CDR2 YFSETQ. Trimming took off 4 bases at V and 5 bases at J, with 12 bases between the two ends. Alongside a J-beta primer mix, a sample-barcoded 5' primer served in a second PCR lasting about 7 to 12 cycles. One entry per CDR3 protein results from TCRdb running MiXCR on the 5' RACE reads. Among some 1,000,000 distinct CDR3 sequences listed, less than 25% were seen once. These data also formed part of another study, on T cells of mothers and their children.

The chain employs TRBV5-1 and TRBJ2-5, with no clear D. Sequencing was performed on blood. The source of this sequence is a girl between 2 and 10 years old in good health. The CDR3 nucleotides are TGCGCCAGCAGCGAACTATTAGGGGAGACCCAGTACTTC. As protein: CASSELLGETQYF.